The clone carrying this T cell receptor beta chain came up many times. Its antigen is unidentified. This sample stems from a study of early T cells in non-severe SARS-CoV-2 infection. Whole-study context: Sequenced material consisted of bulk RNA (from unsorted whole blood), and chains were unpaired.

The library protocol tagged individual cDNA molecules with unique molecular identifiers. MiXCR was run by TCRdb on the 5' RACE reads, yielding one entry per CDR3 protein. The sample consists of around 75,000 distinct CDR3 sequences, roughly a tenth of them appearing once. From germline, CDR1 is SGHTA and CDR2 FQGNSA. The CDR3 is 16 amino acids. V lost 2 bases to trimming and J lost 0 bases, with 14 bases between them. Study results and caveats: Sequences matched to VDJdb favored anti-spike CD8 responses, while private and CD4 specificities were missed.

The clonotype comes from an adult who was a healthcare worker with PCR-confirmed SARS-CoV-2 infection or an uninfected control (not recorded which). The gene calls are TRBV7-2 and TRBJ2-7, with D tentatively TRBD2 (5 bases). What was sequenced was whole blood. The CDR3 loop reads CASSLRSGGSSYEQYF. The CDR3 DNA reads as TGTGCCAGCAGCTTAAGGAGCGGAGGTAGCTCCTACGAGCAGTACTTC.